The sequence of this T cell receptor beta chain was determined in a study of cytomegalovirus exposure and HLA in healthy donors. General study findings and limits: Three chains tied to CMV proved CMV antigen-specific in vitro.

This clone was detected only once. The antigen remains unidentified. This CDR3 has 15 amino acids. Germline V gene data show CDR1 as MNHEY and CDR2 as SVGAGI. V dropped 6 bases and J dropped 4 bases, with 16 bases sitting between them. The validation cohort, a group of around 130 subjects, included the donors and was separate from the roughly 620-subject first cohort. Measured with immunoSEQ multiplex PCR; TCRdb has only the in-frame clones, and not every one. The sample shows approximately 98,000 clones, roughly 84% of them seen only once. Sequencing was carried out using PBMCs. The sequence came from a woman between 18 and 30 years old in good health and CMV-seronegative. The chain links TRBV6-5 to TRBJ1-5, with D tentatively TRBD1 (6 bases). This CDR3 reads CASSLTWGPNQPQHF. CDR3 coding DNA: TGTGCCAGCAGCCTGACCTGGGGGCCTAATCAGCCCCAGCATTTT.